This T cell receptor beta chain derives from a study of cytomegalovirus exposure and HLA in healthy donors. General study findings and limits: There were reportedly fewer N-insertions in an Asian-associated ancestry cluster than the roughly 670-donor mean, in a later analysis. A later analysis found TCR association rates differed by HLA locus, highest for DRB1 and lowest for HLA-C.

CDR1 and CDR2 from the germline V gene are SGHDT and YYEEEE. V shed 2 bases and J 1 base; nucleotides not matched to a gene: 9. CDR3 length: 18 amino acids. This clone has more than one count but fewer than ten. Its antigen is not known. Use of 60 Vbeta and 13 Jbeta primers characterized the PCR. TCRdb's copy holds only in-frame clones and misses some; the assay was immunoSEQ multiplex PCR. The repertoire holds under 130,000 clones, with about 15% as singletons. The sequencing sample was made of PBMCs. This sequence was found in a female donor in good health and CMV-seronegative. This chain connects TRBV5-6 to TRBJ2-7, with 13 bases matching TRBD2. CDR3 region: CASSFGTGTSGASYEQYF. The CDR3, as DNA: TGTGCCAGCAGCTTCGGTACAGGGACTAGCGGGGCTTCCTACGAGCAGTACTTC.